The present entry profiles one T cell receptor beta chain with its context. The data derive from a study of T cell repertoires in cytomegalovirus infection. Using its own MiXCR run on the reads, TCRdb lists one record per CDR3 protein. The data contain more than 400,000 distinct CDR3 sequences, 26% of them seen just once; the ten biggest clones take up less than 15%. CDR3 size: 13 residues. V lost 4 bases and J 10 bases, leaving 14 bases between the germline ends. Germline-derived CDR1 and CDR2 are MNHEY and SVGEGT. Sample: PBMCs. This clonotype was obtained from a human donor in good health (CMV status not recorded). Some clones in this sample may be carry-over from other donors' samples. This chain links TRBV6-2 or TRBV6-3 with TRBJ1-5; no definite D call. CDR3: CASSFDQCLPQHF. The CDR3 DNA reads as TGTGCCAGCAGTTTCGACCAATGTTTACCCCAGCATTTT.